This T cell receptor (beta chain) was sequenced during a study of blood T cells in healthy people across ages (dated by TCRdb to the mid-2010s). The study in broad terms: Template switching captured roughly one uniquely barcoded TCR beta cDNA molecule per two T cells in model experiments. To track age-related changes in TCR beta repertoire diversity, the study relied on deep sequencing normalized with unique cDNA molecular identifiers. Donors were grouped into four age groups: young (average approximately 16 years), middle-aged (about 38), aged (about 60) and long-lived (less than 85). Two additional independent replicas of 1 million unique cDNA reads from the same blood draw were analyzed for two donors (one aged 18 to 30 and one aged 80 or older). What the authors observed across the whole study: Observed TCR beta diversity per million T cells fell roughly linearly with age, and a significant reduction was already apparent by age around 39. A strong correlation was found between observed TCR beta diversity and the percentage of naive T cells measured by flow cytometry. Because profiling used bulk unsorted PBMCs, naive and antigen-experienced compartments could not be compared conclusively. Because donor CMV infection status was unknown, age-related changes in expanded clonotypes were potentially confounded. The long-lived group showed more naive CD4+ T cells, fewer expanded clones and increased TCR diversity than the aged group, suggesting age selection. Estimates of total diversity based on one million sequenced T cells were regarded as lower bounds and as underestimates.

In the case of this clonotype: This clone's antigen is unknown. No base quality information exists; no much larger clone differs at one position.

Library construction relied on 5' RACE. TCRdb records Illumina HiSeq 2500 as the sequencer. The second PCR ran for roughly 7 to 11 cycles and used a J-beta primer mix along with a sample-barcoded 5' primer. Each TCR beta cDNA molecule received a unique molecular identifier from a template-switch 5' adaptor carrying 12 random nucleotides. Each sample yielded at least 3 million CDR3-containing paired-end reads. First-strand cDNA synthesis was performed from all RNA using the Mint cDNA synthesis kit, with priming by a TRBC-specific oligonucleotide. All cDNA was treated with uracil-DNA glycosylase and then went through a first 18-cycle PCR with the universal primers M1SS and BC2_uni_R. The original pipeline was this. For normalization, 1 million high-quality reads were randomly selected from each sample, with every read carrying a distinct molecular identifier. Reads with shared molecular identifiers were discarded instead of being binned into consensus sequences. MiTCR, set to a Q25 quality threshold and the strictest error-elimination algorithm, was used for CDR3 identification, clonotype clustering and error correction. A nonparametric unseen species model using Euler transformation provided a lower-bound estimate of total TCR beta diversity. TCRdb reprocessed the public reads (quality trimming at Q25 with fastp, clone calling with MiXCR) and kept in-frame beta chains. A single entry per CDR3 protein holds the most common genes and DNA from its merged rows. The V and J calls follow TCRdb's processing rather than the paper's. The sample contains about 800,000 distinct CDR3 sequences, 20% to 25% of them found a single time. Roughly 3.8% of the sample belongs to the ten largest clones.

Donors were approximately 42 systemically healthy Caucasian individuals from Russia aged roughly 6 to 95 years. Each donor gave roughly 9 milliliters of peripheral blood, drawn into EDTA-treated Vacutainer tubes. Ficoll-Paque density-gradient centrifugation was used to isolate PBMCs, with at least 6.5 million obtained per sample. Trizol reagent was used to extract total RNA from PBMCs, with at least 6 micrograms per sample. Naive CD45RAhigh/CD27high T cell percentages were measured by flow cytometry on a PBMC aliquot from every donor. Trimming costs V 5 bases and J 0 bases, and their ends lie 16 bases apart. Taken from the germline V gene, the CDR1 and CDR2 loops are SGHRS and YFSETQ. There are 16 amino acids in the CDR3, from cysteine to phenylalanine inclusive. Only CDR3 DNA remains: 48 bases, in frame from the first base. These same data were also listed under a study on T cells of mothers and their children. As the second study states: Nine systemically healthy Caucasian individuals served as donors, namely three mothers together with their six children. cDNA synthesis used all of the extracted RNA, with 1.5 ug of RNA in each 15 ul reaction. In the second PCR, the M1S primer added sample barcodes and 2-4 random nucleotides. Over 8.5 million TCR beta CDR3 reads were obtained for each mother, and millions of reads were obtained for each child. TCR recombination output is similarly shaped by thymic selection in related and unrelated pairs, with a minor effect exerted by inherited differences. Normalized repertoire overlap was always found to be slightly, but never significantly, higher in related mother-child pairs than in unrelated mother-child pairs. No persistent microchimeric T cell clones were detected, at a sensitivity of about 100 clones per million clonotypes. The study used deep NGS to compare TCR beta repertoires of mothers and children, seeking features distinguishing related mother-child pairs from unrelated individuals. On average, the children were around 11 +/- 4 years old, while the mothers were roughly 40 +/- 4 years old. Libraries were sequenced on Illumina HiSeq 2000 with 100+100 nt paired-end reads after adapter ligation with NEBNext reagents. To avoid cross-contamination, the mother libraries and the child libraries were prepared a month apart and sequenced in separate runs. For each donor, somewhere between roughly 450,000 and 2,000,000 distinct TCR beta clonotypes were identified. Naive TCR beta clonotypes were estimated from low-frequency clonotypes matched to each donor's FACS-determined naive share, without sorting.

Sequencing was done on a sample of blood. The sequence was obtained from a boy aged 5 to 17 in good health. The chain joins TRBV5-1 to TRBJ2-3, with the D gene possibly TRBD1 or TRBD2, each one fitting 5 bases. The sequenced DNA is TGCGCCAGCAGACCTCTGGGGACCACAAGCACAGATACGCAGTATTTT. The encoded protein is CASRPLGTTSTDTQYF.